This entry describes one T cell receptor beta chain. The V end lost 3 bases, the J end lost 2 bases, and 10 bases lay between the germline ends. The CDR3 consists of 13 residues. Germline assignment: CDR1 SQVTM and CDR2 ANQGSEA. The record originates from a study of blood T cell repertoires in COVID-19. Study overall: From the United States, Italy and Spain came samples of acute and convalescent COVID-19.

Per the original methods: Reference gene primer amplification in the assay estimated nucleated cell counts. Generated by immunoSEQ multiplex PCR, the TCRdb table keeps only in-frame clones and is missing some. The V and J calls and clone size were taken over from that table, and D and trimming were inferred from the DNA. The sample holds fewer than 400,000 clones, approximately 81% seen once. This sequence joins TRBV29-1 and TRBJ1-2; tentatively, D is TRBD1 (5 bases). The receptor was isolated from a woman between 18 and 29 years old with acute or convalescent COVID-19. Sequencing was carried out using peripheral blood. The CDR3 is CSVEGPQNYGYTF. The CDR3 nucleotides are TGCAGCGTTGAGGGGCCACAAAACTATGGCTACACCTTC.